This TCR beta chain derives from a study of beta chain features in type 1 diabetes. cDNA synthesis used the whole RNA isolate, giving expressed TCRB sequences. Assay used: immunoSEQ multiplex PCR; TCRdb lists only in-frame clones, some missing. The data contain some 360,000 clones, less than 20% of them singletons. In germline, CDR1 is LNHDA, CDR2 SQIVND (reference sequence). J gave up 8 bases and V 8 bases, and 7 bases lay outside the gene matches. This CDR3 has 13 residues. The chain uses TRBV19 and TRBJ1-2, with TRBD1 identical over 11 bases. The sample taken for sequencing was naive CD4+ T cells from blood. This TCR came from a woman aged 18-29 years in good health. Here the CDR3 DNA reads TGTGCCAGTCGCGGACAGGGGGCGCGAGGCTACACCTTC. This encodes CASRGQGARGYTF. The whole variable domain, remainder taken from reference TRBV19 and TRBJ1-2, is DGGITQSPKYLFRKEGQNVTLSCEQNLNHDAMYWYRQDPGQGLRLIYYSQIVNDFQKGDIAEGYSVSREKKESFPLTVTSAQKNPTAFYLCASRGQGARGYTFGSGTRLTVV.